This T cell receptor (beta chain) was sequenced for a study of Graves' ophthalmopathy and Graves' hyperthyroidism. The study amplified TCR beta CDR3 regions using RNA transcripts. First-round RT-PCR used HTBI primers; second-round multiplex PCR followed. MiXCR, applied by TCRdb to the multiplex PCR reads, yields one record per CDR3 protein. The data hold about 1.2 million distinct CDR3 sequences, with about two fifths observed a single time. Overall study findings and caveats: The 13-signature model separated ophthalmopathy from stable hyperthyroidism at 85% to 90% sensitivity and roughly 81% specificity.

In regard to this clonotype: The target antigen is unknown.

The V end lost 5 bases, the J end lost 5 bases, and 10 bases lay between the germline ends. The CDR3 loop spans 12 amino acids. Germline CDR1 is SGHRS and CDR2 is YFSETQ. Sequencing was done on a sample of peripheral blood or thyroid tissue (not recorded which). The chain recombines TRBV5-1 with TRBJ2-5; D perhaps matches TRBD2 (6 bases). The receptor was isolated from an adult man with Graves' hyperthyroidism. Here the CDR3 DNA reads TGCGCCAGCAGACGGGAGTCGGAGACCCAGTACTTC. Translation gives CASRRESETQYF.